This T cell receptor beta chain was observed in a study of cytomegalovirus exposure and HLA in healthy donors. This clone was seen only a few times. The germline gives CDR1 MNHNS, CDR2 SASEGT. The CDR3 spans 13 residues. V lost 6 bases, J lost 3 bases, and 4 bases stayed unmatched. It was with 60 Vbeta and 13 Jbeta primers that the PCR ran. Here immunoSEQ multiplex PCR was the method, and the copy in TCRdb shows in-frame clones only, minus some. The sample records approximately 110,000 clones, roughly 70% being singletons. The sequence was obtained from a man in his forties or fifties in good health and CMV-seropositive. This sequence joins TRBV6-1 and TRBJ1-1; 7 bases line up with TRBD1. The sequencing input was PBMCs. Here the CDR3 DNA reads TGTGCCAGCAGGGGGACAGTAGACACTGAAGCTTTCTTT. Amino acid sequence: CASRGTVDTEAFF.